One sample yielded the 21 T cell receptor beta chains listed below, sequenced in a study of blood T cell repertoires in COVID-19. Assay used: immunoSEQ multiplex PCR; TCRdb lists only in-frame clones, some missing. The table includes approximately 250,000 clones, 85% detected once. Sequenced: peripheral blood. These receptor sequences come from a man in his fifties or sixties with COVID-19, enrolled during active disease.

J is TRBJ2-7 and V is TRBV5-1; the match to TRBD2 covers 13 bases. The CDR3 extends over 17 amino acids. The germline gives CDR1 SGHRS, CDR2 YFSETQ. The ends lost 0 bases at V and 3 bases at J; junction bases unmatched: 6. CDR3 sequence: CASSLGLAGGYNYEQYF. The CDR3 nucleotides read TGCGCCAGCAGCTTGGGACTAGCGGGGGGATACAACTACGAGCAGTACTTC.

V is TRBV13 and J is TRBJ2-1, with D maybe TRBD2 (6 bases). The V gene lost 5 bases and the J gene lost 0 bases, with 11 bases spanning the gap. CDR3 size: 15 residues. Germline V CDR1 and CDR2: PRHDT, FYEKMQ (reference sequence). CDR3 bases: TGTGCCAGCAGCCCTTGGGGGGTCTCCTACAATGAGCAGTTCTTC. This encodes CASSPWGVSYNEQFF.

CDR3 sequence: CASNRQGNTEAFF. For the CDR3, the DNA is TGTGCCAGCAATCGACAGGGGAACACTGAAGCTTTCTTT. The rearrangement links TRBV14 to TRBJ1-1; TRBD1 agrees at 7 bases. Per germline, CDR1 SGHDN and CDR2 FVKESK. The CDR3 has 13 residues. V shed 7 bases and J 1 base; nucleotides not matched to a gene: 3.

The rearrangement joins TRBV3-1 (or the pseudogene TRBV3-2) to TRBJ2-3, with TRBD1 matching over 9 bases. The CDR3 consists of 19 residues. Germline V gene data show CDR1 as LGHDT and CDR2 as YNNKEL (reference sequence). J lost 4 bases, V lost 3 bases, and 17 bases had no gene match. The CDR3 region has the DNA TGTGCCAGCAGCCAGGCTAGAACCATACGGACAGGGGATTCAGATACGCAGTATTTT. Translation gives CASSQARTIRTGDSDTQYF.

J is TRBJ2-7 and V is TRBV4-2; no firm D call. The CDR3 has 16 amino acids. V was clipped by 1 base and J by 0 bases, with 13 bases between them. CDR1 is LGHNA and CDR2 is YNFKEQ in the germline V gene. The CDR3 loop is CASSQGNSYGSYEQYF. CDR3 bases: TGTGCCAGCAGCCAAGGTAACAGCTACGGCTCCTACGAGCAGTACTTC.

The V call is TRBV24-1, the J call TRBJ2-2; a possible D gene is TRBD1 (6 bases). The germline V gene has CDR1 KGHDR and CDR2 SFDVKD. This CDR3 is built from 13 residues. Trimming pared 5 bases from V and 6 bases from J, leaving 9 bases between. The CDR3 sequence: CATSVQGPGELFF. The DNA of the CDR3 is TGTGCCACCAGTGTGCAGGGGCCCGGGGAGCTGTTTTTT.

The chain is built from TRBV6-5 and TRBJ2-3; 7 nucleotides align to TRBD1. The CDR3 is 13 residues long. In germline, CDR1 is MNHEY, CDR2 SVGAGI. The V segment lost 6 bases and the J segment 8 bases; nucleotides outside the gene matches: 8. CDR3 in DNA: TGTGCCAGCAGACCGAGACAGGGTTCTACGCAGTATTTT. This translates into CASRPRQGSTQYF.

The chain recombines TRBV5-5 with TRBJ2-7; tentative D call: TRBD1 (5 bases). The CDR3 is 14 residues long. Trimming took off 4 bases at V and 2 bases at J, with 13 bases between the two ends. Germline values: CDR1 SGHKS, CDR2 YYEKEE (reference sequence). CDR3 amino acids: CASSRSTVAYEQYF. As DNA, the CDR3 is TGTGCCAGCAGCCGCTCGACAGTAGCCTACGAGCAGTACTTC.

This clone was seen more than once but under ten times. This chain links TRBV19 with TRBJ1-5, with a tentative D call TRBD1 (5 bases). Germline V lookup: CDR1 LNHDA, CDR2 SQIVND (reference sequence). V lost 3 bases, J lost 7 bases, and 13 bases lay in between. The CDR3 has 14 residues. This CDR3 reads CASSMGQGGQPQHF. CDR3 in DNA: TGTGCCAGTAGTATGGGGCAGGGAGGCCAGCCCCAGCATTTT.

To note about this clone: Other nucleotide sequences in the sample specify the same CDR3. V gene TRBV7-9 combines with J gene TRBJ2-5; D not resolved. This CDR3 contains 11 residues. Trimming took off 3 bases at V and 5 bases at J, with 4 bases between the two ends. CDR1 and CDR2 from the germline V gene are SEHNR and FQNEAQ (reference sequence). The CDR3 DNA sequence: TGTGCCAGCAGCTTCGGGGAGACCCAGTACTTC. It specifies CASSFGETQYF.

Here the CDR3 DNA reads TGTGCCAGCAGCATGGATCCGGGATCCAACCGCGAGCAGTACTTC. Translated: CASSMDPGSNREQYF. This chain joins TRBV5-6 and TRBJ2-7, with a weak D call TRBD2 (5 bases). The CDR3 sequence is 15 residues long. Germline CDR1 and CDR2: SGHDT and YYEEEE. The germline V and J ends were trimmed by 4 bases and 6 bases, with 20 bases remaining between them.

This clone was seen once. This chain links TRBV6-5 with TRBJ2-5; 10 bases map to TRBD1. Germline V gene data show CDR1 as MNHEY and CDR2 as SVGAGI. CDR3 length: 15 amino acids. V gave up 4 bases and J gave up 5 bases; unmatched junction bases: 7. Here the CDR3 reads CASSSPGQGLETQYF. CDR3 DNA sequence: TGTGCCAGCAGTTCCCCGGGACAGGGGTTGGAGACCCAGTACTTC.

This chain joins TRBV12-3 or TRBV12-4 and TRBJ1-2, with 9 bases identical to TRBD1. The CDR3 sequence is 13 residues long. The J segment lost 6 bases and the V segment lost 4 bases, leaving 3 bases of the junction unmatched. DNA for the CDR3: TGTGCCAGCAGTTCTACAGGGGGCAATGGCTACACCTTC. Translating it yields CASSSTGGNGYTF.

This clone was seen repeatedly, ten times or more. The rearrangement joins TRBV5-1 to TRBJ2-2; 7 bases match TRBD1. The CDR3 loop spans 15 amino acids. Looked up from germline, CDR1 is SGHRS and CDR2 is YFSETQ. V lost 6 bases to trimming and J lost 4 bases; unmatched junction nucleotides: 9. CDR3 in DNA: TGCGCCAGCACACGGCAGGGGGATCCCACCGGGGAGCTGTTTTTT. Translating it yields CASTRQGDPTGELFF.

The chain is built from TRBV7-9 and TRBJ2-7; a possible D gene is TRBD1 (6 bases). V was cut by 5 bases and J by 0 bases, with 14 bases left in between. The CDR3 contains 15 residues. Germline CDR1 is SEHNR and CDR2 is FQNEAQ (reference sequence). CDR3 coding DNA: TGTGCCAGCAGCCCGAACACAGGGAGCTCCTACGAGCAGTACTTC. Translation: CASSPNTGSSYEQYF.

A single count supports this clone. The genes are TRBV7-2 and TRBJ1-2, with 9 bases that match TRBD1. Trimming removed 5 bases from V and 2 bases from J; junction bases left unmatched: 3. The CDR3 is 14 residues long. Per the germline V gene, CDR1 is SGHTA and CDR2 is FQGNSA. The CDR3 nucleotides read TGTGCCAGCAGCGTTGGACAGGGGAACTATGGCTACACCTTC. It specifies CASSVGQGNYGYTF.

CDR3 protein: CASSGGDYLDEETQYF. The CDR3 DNA is TGTGCCAGCAGTGGGGGGGACTACCTGGACGAGGAGACCCAGTACTTC. The rearrangement joins TRBV6-2 or TRBV6-3 to TRBJ2-5, with 7 bases fitting TRBD2. CDR3 length: 16 amino acids. V shed 5 bases and J 5 bases; nucleotides not matched to a gene: 14. CDR1 is MNHEY and CDR2 is SVGEGT in the germline V gene.

The CDR3 nucleotides read TGTGCCAGCAGTCGGGGGACCCAGATTCGCGAGCAGTACTTC. Protein: CASSRGTQIREQYF. V and J are TRBV27 and TRBJ2-7; perhaps TRBD2 as D (6 bases). This CDR3 comprises 14 residues. CDR1 and CDR2 (germline): MNHEY, SMNVEV (reference sequence). V lost 5 bases to trimming and J lost 6 bases, with 17 bases between them.

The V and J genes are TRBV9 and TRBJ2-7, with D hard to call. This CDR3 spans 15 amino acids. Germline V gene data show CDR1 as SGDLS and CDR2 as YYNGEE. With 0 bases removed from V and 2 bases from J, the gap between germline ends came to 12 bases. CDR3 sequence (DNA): TGTGCCAGCAGCGTAGGTTCCACAACCGCCTACGAGCAGTACTTC. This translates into CASSVGSTTAYEQYF.

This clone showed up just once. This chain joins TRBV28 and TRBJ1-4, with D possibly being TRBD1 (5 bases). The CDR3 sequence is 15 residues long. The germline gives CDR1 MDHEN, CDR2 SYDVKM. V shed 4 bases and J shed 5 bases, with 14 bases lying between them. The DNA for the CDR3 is TGTGCCAGCAGTTACGGCCAGGGAAGAAATGAAAAACTGTTTTTT. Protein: CASSYGQGRNEKLFF.

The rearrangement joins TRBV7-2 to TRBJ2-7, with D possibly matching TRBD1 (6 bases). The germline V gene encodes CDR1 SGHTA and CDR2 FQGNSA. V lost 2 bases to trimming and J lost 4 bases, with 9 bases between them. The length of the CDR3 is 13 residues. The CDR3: CASSLTQGYEQYF. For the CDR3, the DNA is TGTGCCAGCAGCTTAACACAGGGATACGAGCAGTACTTC.